A selection of T cell receptor beta chains follows, all from one sample in a study of response to subunit inactivated influenza vaccine. TCRdb reprocessed the RT-PCR reads via MiXCR and lists one record per CDR3 protein. Of approximately 170,000 distinct CDR3 sequences listed, approximately 15% are singletons. The sample in question was CD8+ T cells sorted from PBMCs, obtained less than 6 days after vaccination. These TCRs come from a man aged 45-65 years who received an inactivated influenza vaccine. Each CDR3 is given with its conserved first and last residue. Fields, in order: J gene, clone size, V gene, D gene, CDR3 protein, CDR3 DNA. The D gene is left open where the match is weak. Size is omitted from some rows. Given values are once, few, many or a class for expanded clones.

J gene: TRBJ1-1; clone size: -; V gene: TRBV10-1; D gene: -; CDR3 protein: CASRGAGSTEAFF; CDR3 DNA: TGCGCCAGCAGGGGTGCAGGGTCCACTGAAGCTTTCTTT
J gene: TRBJ2-5; clone size: few; V gene: TRBV13; D gene: -; CDR3 protein: CASSPERRETQYF; CDR3 DNA: TGTGCCAGCAGCCCCGAGAGGAGAGAGACCCAGTACTTC
J gene: TRBJ2-7; clone size: -; V gene: TRBV7-8; D gene: TRBD1; CDR3 protein: CASSLVVGQGEQYF; CDR3 DNA: TGTGCCAGCAGCTTAGTCGTAGGACAGGGGGAGCAGTACTTC
J gene: TRBJ2-3; clone size: few; V gene: TRBV7-9; D gene: TRBD2; CDR3 protein: CASSPGTSGGGTDTQYF; CDR3 DNA: TGTGCCAGCAGCCCGGGGACTAGCGGGGGAGGCACAGATACGCAGTATTTT
J gene: TRBJ1-2; clone size: -; V gene: TRBV12-3/TRBV12-4; D gene: TRBD1; CDR3 protein: CASGFSDRGANYGYTF; CDR3 DNA: TGTGCCAGCGGCTTCTCGGACAGGGGAGCTAACTATGGCTACACCTTC
J gene: TRBJ2-7; clone size: many; V gene: TRBV5-8; D gene: -; CDR3 protein: CASTLRGSYEQYF; CDR3 DNA: TGTGCCAGCACCCTACGGGGCTCCTACGAGCAGTACTTC
J gene: TRBJ2-1; clone size: many; V gene: TRBV7-9; D gene: -; CDR3 protein: CASSLAGQYNEQFF; CDR3 DNA: TGTGCCAGCAGCTTAGCTGGACAGTACAATGAGCAGTTCTTC
J gene: TRBJ2-7; clone size: many; V gene: TRBV29-1; D gene: TRBD1; CDR3 protein: CSVEFRTGNYEQYF; CDR3 DNA: TGCAGCGTTGAATTTAGGACAGGGAATTACGAGCAGTACTTC
J gene: TRBJ1-2; clone size: few; V gene: TRBV27; D gene: TRBD1; CDR3 protein: CASTGQGAGGYTF; CDR3 DNA: TGTGCCAGCACGGGACAGGGGGCTGGAGGCTACACCTTC
J gene: TRBJ2-2; clone size: few; V gene: TRBV29-1; D gene: -; CDR3 protein: CSVELPGYTGELFF; CDR3 DNA: TGCAGCGTTGAATTGCCAGGGTACACCGGGGAGCTGTTTTTT
J gene: TRBJ2-3; clone size: -; V gene: TRBV7-8; D gene: -; CDR3 protein: CASSVGQFSTDTQYF; CDR3 DNA: TGTGCCAGCAGCGTAGGACAGTTTAGCACAGATACGCAGTATTTT
J gene: TRBJ2-1; clone size: -; V gene: TRBV11-2; D gene: -; CDR3 protein: CASSFGRGRNEQFF; CDR3 DNA: TGTGCCAGCAGCTTTGGGCGGGGGCGCAATGAGCAGTTCTTC
J gene: TRBJ2-1; clone size: -; V gene: TRBV19; D gene: TRBD1; CDR3 protein: CASSNGTGMPYEQFF; CDR3 DNA: TGTGCCAGTAGTAACGGGACAGGGATGCCCTATGAGCAGTTCTTC
J gene: TRBJ2-1; clone size: few; V gene: TRBV7-9; D gene: TRBD2; CDR3 protein: CASSTQLADYYNEQFF; CDR3 DNA: TGTGCCAGCAGCACCCAACTAGCGGACTACTACAATGAGCAGTTCTTC
J gene: TRBJ2-2; clone size: few; V gene: TRBV12-3/TRBV12-4; D gene: TRBD2; CDR3 protein: CASSHSGGEKELFF; CDR3 DNA: TGTGCCAGCAGTCATAGCGGGGGGGAGAAGGAGCTGTTTTTT
J gene: TRBJ2-3; clone size: -; V gene: TRBV7-9; D gene: -; CDR3 protein: CASSSREWGTPADTQYF; CDR3 DNA: TGTGCCAGCAGCTCTCGTGAGTGGGGAACTCCCGCAGATACGCAGTATTTT
J gene: TRBJ2-7; clone size: -; V gene: TRBV7-2; D gene: TRBD1; CDR3 protein: CASSLRDRSYEQYF; CDR3 DNA: TGTGCCAGCAGCCTAAGGGACAGATCCTACGAGCAGTACTTC
J gene: TRBJ2-6; clone size: few; V gene: TRBV5-6; D gene: TRBD1; CDR3 protein: CASSLALEDRGPGANVLTF; CDR3 DNA: TGTGCCAGCAGCTTGGCGTTAGAGGACAGGGGGCCTGGGGCCAACGTCCTGACTTTC
J gene: TRBJ1-6; clone size: -; V gene: TRBV4-2; D gene: TRBD1; CDR3 protein: CASSPGQLKTYNSPLHF; CDR3 DNA: TGTGCCAGCAGCCCGGGACAGCTTAAGACCTATAATTCACCCCTCCACTTT
J gene: TRBJ2-1; clone size: -; V gene: TRBV7-2; D gene: -; CDR3 protein: CASSFEQSSYNEQFF; CDR3 DNA: TGTGCCAGCAGCTTCGAGCAGAGCTCCTACAATGAGCAGTTCTTC
J gene: TRBJ2-7; clone size: many; V gene: TRBV6-2/TRBV6-3; D gene: -; CDR3 protein: CASSNFSFRGYEQYF; CDR3 DNA: TGTGCCAGCAGTAACTTCTCCTTTCGGGGCTACGAGCAGTACTTC
J gene: TRBJ2-3; clone size: few; V gene: TRBV20-1; D gene: -; CDR3 protein: CSAITWTETSSTDTQYF; CDR3 DNA: TGCAGTGCTATTACATGGACTGAGACTAGTAGCACAGATACGCAGTATTTT
J gene: TRBJ2-2; clone size: -; V gene: TRBV5-1; D gene: TRBD2; CDR3 protein: CASSLTSGHTGELFF; CDR3 DNA: TGCGCCAGCAGCTTGACTAGCGGACACACCGGGGAGCTGTTTTTT
J gene: TRBJ2-7; clone size: -; V gene: TRBV7-2; D gene: -; CDR3 protein: CASSSGHIYEQYF; CDR3 DNA: TGTGCCAGCAGCTCCGGACACATATACGAGCAGTACTTC
J gene: TRBJ2-2; clone size: -; V gene: TRBV4-1; D gene: -; CDR3 protein: CASSQVSGSGELFF; CDR3 DNA: TGCGCCAGCAGCCAAGTTTCGGGGTCCGGGGAGCTGTTTTTT
J gene: TRBJ1-2; clone size: few; V gene: TRBV14; D gene: -; CDR3 protein: CASSPRAPYGYTF; CDR3 DNA: TGTGCCAGCAGCCCCCGGGCGCCCTATGGCTACACCTTC
J gene: TRBJ1-1; clone size: -; V gene: TRBV7-9; D gene: TRBD1; CDR3 protein: CASSGRQGMNTEAFF; CDR3 DNA: TGTGCCAGCAGCGGACGACAGGGAATGAACACTGAAGCTTTCTTT
J gene: TRBJ2-2; clone size: many; V gene: TRBV11-2; D gene: -; CDR3 protein: CASSLPQGGELFF; CDR3 DNA: TGTGCCAGCAGCTTACCACAGGGCGGGGAGCTGTTTTTT
J gene: TRBJ2-3; clone size: many; V gene: TRBV20-1; D gene: -; CDR3 protein: CSAEDGTKDITDTQYF; CDR3 DNA: TGCAGTGCAGAGGACGGGACAAAAGATATAACAGATACGCAGTATTTT
J gene: TRBJ2-2; clone size: -; V gene: TRBV24-1; D gene: TRBD2; CDR3 protein: CATSGPGTSGRPRAGELFF; CDR3 DNA: TGTGCCACCAGTGGCCCCGGGACTAGCGGGAGGCCACGCGCGGGGGAGCTGTTTTTT
J gene: TRBJ2-7; clone size: few; V gene: TRBV20-1; D gene: TRBD2; CDR3 protein: CSAELAGVDEQYF; CDR3 DNA: TGCAGTGCCGAATTAGCGGGAGTTGACGAGCAGTACTTC
J gene: TRBJ2-6; clone size: many; V gene: TRBV5-1; D gene: -; CDR3 protein: CASSLVPSGANVLTF; CDR3 DNA: TGCGCCAGCAGCTTGGTTCCCTCTGGGGCCAACGTCCTGACTTTC
J gene: TRBJ2-3; clone size: -; V gene: TRBV28; D gene: TRBD1; CDR3 protein: CASSTHKDRGGGTDTQYF; CDR3 DNA: TGTGCCAGCAGTACCCACAAAGACAGGGGGGGAGGCACAGATACGCAGTATTTT